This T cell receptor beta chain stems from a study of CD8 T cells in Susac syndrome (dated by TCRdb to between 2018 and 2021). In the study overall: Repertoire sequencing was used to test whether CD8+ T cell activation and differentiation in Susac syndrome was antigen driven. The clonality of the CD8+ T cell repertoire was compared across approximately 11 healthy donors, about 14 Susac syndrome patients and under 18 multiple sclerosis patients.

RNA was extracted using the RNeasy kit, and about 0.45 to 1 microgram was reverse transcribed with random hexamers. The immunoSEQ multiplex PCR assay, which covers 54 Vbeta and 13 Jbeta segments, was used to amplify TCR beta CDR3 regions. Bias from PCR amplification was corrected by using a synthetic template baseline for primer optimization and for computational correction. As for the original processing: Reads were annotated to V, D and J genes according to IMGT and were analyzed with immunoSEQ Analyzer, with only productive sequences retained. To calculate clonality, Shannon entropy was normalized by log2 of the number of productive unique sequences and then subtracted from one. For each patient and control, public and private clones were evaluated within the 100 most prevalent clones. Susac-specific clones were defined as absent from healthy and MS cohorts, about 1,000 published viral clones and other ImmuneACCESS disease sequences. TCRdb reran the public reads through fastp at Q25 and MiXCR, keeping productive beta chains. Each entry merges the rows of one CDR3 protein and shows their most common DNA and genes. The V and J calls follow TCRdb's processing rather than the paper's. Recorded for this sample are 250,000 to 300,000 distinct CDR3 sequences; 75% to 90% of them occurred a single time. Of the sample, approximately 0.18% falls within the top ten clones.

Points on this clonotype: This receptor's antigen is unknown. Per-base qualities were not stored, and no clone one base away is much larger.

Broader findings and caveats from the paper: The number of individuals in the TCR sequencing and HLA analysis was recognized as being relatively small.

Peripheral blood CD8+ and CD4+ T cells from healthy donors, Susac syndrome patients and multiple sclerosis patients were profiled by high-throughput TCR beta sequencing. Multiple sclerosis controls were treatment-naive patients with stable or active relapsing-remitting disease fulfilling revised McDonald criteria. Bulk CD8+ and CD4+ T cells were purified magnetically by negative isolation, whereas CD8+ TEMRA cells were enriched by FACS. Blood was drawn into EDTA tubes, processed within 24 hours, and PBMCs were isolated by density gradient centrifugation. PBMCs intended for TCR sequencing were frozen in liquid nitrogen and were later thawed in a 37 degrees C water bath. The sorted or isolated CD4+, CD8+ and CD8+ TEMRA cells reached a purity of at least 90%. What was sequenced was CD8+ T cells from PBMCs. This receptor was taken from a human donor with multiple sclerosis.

The DNA sequence follows: TGTGCCAGCGCCCAGACCCCAGAGAGCAATCAGCCCCAGCATTTT. This encodes CASAQTPESNQPQHF. The sequence links TRBV27 to TRBJ1-5, with the D gene not confidently named. Counted from cysteine to phenylalanine, this CDR3 has 15 amino acids. Of the read, only the CDR3 DNA is kept; its 45 bases are in frame from base 1. The CDR1 and CDR2 encoded by the germline V gene (reference sequence) are MNHEY and SMNVEV. V is reduced by 8 bases and J by 1 base, leaving a spacing of 15 bases between them.